Following are 29 T cell receptor beta chains from one sample sequenced in a study of glioma-infiltrating T cells after dendritic cell vaccination. Time point given: after dendritic cell vaccination, including at tumor progression/relapse. Data came from immunoSEQ multiplex PCR; TCRdb stores just in-frame clones and leaves some out. The sample gives just under 100,000 clones, around 80% of which show up once; 5.4% is in the top ten. Sequences were derived from blood, sampled after dendritic cell vaccination. The receptors here all came from a human donor with glioblastoma.

There are a few counts of this clone. CDR3 loop: CASSLGTGVTNSPLHF. In nucleotides, the CDR3 is TGTGCCAGCAGCTTGGGGACAGGGGTTACTAATTCACCCCTCCACTTT. V and J are TRBV5-8 and TRBJ1-6, with 9 nucleotides matching TRBD1. The junction had 4 bases not matched to a gene; V was cut back by 0 bases and J by 6 bases. Looked up from germline, CDR1 is SGHTS and CDR2 is YDEGEE. This CDR3 is 16 amino acids long.

The genes are TRBV29-1 and TRBJ2-7; D is possibly TRBD2 (6 bases). The CDR3 spans 11 residues. The germline V and J ends were trimmed by 5 bases and 1 base, with 6 bases remaining between them. CDR1 and CDR2 from the germline V gene are SQVTM and ANQGSEA. CDR3 protein: CSVRGSYEQYF. The CDR3 nucleotides are TGCAGCGTTCGGGGGTCCTACGAGCAGTACTTC.

The chain carries TRBV4-2 and TRBJ1-1; D not certain. Trimming removed 0 bases from V and 10 bases from J, with 15 bases in between. Germline V lookup: CDR1 LGHNA, CDR2 YNFKEQ. This CDR3 contains 14 residues. The CDR3 loop is CASSQDSPQDSAFF. The CDR3 bases are TGTGCCAGCAGCCAAGATTCCCCCCAGGATTCAGCTTTCTTT.

Here the CDR3 reads CASSGDRGIGNQPQHF. In DNA form, the CDR3 reads TGTGCCAGCAGTGGGGACAGGGGAATTGGCAATCAGCCCCAGCATTTT. The chain employs TRBV2 and TRBJ1-5; 10 positions agree with TRBD1. CDR3 length: 16 amino acids. V shed 4 bases and J 2 bases; nucleotides not matched to a gene: 5. Germline values: CDR1 SNHLY, CDR2 FYNNEI.

The J gene is TRBJ2-7, the V gene TRBV30; maybe TRBD1 (6 bases). Germline CDR1 and CDR2: GTSNPN and SVGIG (reference sequence). This CDR3 contains 17 residues. The V and J ends lost 0 bases and 2 bases respectively, with 20 bases between them. This CDR3 is CAWSVKTGLGDPYEQYF. In DNA form, the CDR3 reads TGTGCCTGGAGTGTCAAAACAGGGTTAGGTGATCCCTACGAGCAGTACTTC.

The rearrangement joins TRBV6-6 to TRBJ2-1; no firm D call. CDR3 length: 15 residues. The V end was cut by 2 bases, the J end by 0 bases, with 8 bases between. Germline V gene sequence: CDR1 MNHNY, CDR2 SVGAGI (reference sequence). As DNA, the CDR3 is TGTGCCAGCAGTTACAGCGCTAGCTCCTACAATGAGCAGTTCTTC. This sequence encodes CASSYSASSYNEQFF.

This clone occurred a few times. This chain links TRBV7-6 with TRBJ2-7; D is unresolved. The germline gives CDR1 SGHVS, CDR2 FNYEAQ. The V gene lost 3 bases and the J gene lost 5 bases, with 11 bases spanning the gap. The CDR3 is made up of 13 amino acids. CDR3: CASSFTLGNEQYF. The CDR3 DNA reads as TGTGCCAGCAGCTTTACCCTCGGTAACGAGCAGTACTTC.

This chain connects TRBV28 to TRBJ1-2; 12 nucleotides align to TRBD1. CDR3 size: 18 residues. V lost 4 bases to trimming and J lost 6 bases; unmatched junction nucleotides: 15. Germline V gives CDR1 MDHEN, CDR2 SYDVKM. The CDR3 region is CASSSPGQGADTWDGYTF. The CDR3, as DNA: TGTGCCAGCAGTTCCCCGGGACAGGGGGCGGACACATGGGATGGCTACACCTTC.

The rearrangement joins TRBV19 to TRBJ1-2; possible D gene TRBD1, 6 bases. The V and J ends lost 7 bases and 4 bases respectively, with 22 bases between them. CDR3 size: 16 residues. Germline CDR1 reads LNHDA; CDR2 reads SQIVND (reference sequence). The CDR3 region has the DNA TGTGCCAGTACCGCTCCGACAGGTGGGGTGGGCTATGGCTACACCTTC. Translated: CASTAPTGGVGYGYTF.

J is TRBJ1-1 and V is TRBV6-1; possibly TRBD1 for D (5 bases). Per the germline V gene, CDR1 is MNHNS and CDR2 is SASEGT. The CDR3 totals 13 residues. Trimming shortened V by 2 bases and J by 11 bases, and 15 bases separated the two germline ends. The CDR3 DNA sequence: TGTGCCAGCAGTGAATTTTTGTCAGGGAATGCTTTCTTT. Residues: CASSEFLSGNAFF.

Within the sample, this clone is medium-sized. This chain links TRBV10-2 with TRBJ1-3; TRBD1 matches at 8 bases. V trimming: 6 bases; J trimming: 0 bases; junction bases outside the gene matches: 4. Germline CDR1 is WSHSY and CDR2 is SAAADI. The CDR3 loop spans 15 amino acids. Here the CDR3 DNA reads TGCGCCAGCAGATATACAGGGGGCTCTGGAAACACCATATATTTT. It translates to CASRYTGGSGNTIYF.

V gene TRBV11-2 combines with J gene TRBJ1-2, with D perhaps TRBD1 (5 bases). The V end lost 0 bases, the J end lost 8 bases, and 10 bases lay between the germline ends. Germline-derived CDR1 and CDR2 are SGHAT and FQNNGV. The length of the CDR3 is 13 residues. CDR3 sequence: CASSLDGAGGYTF. CDR3 in DNA: TGTGCCAGCAGCTTAGATGGGGCTGGAGGCTACACCTTC.

This clone was seen once. V and J are TRBV29-1 and TRBJ2-5; D is perhaps TRBD2 (5 bases). CDR3 length equals 12 residues. Germline loops: CDR1 SQVTM, CDR2 ANQGSEA. V shed 4 bases and J shed 1 base, with 7 bases lying between them. The chain's CDR3 is CSVAAAQETQYF. In DNA form, the CDR3 reads TGCAGCGTTGCAGCGGCCCAAGAGACCCAGTACTTC.

This sequence joins TRBV5-4 and TRBJ2-3; 12 positions match TRBD2. Trimming removed 3 bases from V and 0 bases from J; junction bases left unmatched: 2. This CDR3 has 16 amino acids. CDR1 is SGHNT and CDR2 is YYREEE in the germline V gene (reference sequence). In DNA form, the CDR3 reads TGTGCCAGCAGCTGGACTAGCGGGGTCAGCACAGATACGCAGTATTTT. This sequence encodes CASSWTSGVSTDTQYF.

This clone has more than one count but fewer than ten. The V call is TRBV11-3, the J call TRBJ2-5; 13 bases are shared with TRBD2. This CDR3 region has 16 residues. CDR1 and CDR2 from the germline V gene are SGHNT and YENEEA. The ends lost 5 bases at V and 0 bases at J; junction bases unmatched: 3. The CDR3 spells CASSRGLAGDQETQYF. The CDR3 region has the DNA TGTGCCAGCAGCCGCGGACTAGCGGGAGACCAAGAGACCCAGTACTTC.

The CDR3 region has the DNA TGTGCCAGCAGCCGGAGAGGAGTGGAGAACACTGAAGCTTTCTTT. It specifies CASSRRGVENTEAFF. The V gene is TRBV7-6, the J gene TRBJ1-1; D is ambiguous. There are 15 residues in the CDR3. Germline CDR1 and CDR2: SGHVS and FNYEAQ. Trimming left V 5 bases short and J 1 base short, with 14 bases between.

The gene calls are TRBV6-1 and TRBJ1-2, with 7 bases matching TRBD1. J gave up 5 bases and V 3 bases, and 6 bases lay outside the gene matches. Per the germline V gene, CDR1 is MNHNS and CDR2 is SASEGT. The CDR3 totals 14 residues. CDR3 bases: TGTGCCAGCAGTGATCCTTCAGGGGGTTATGGCTACACCTTC. The encoded protein is CASSDPSGGYGYTF.

This clone has only a few counts. The rearrangement joins TRBV29-1 to TRBJ1-3; D gene ambiguous. This CDR3 comprises 11 residues. Germline values: CDR1 SQVTM, CDR2 ANQGSEA. The V end was cut by 6 bases, the J end by 0 bases, with 3 bases between. The CDR3 protein is CSVLSGNTIYF. For the CDR3, the DNA is TGCAGCGTCCTCTCTGGAAACACCATATATTTT.

The rearrangement uses TRBV7-8 and TRBJ1-1; 8 nucleotides agree with TRBD1. The CDR3 totals 16 residues. V trimming: 6 bases; J trimming: 1 base; junction bases outside the gene matches: 10. Germline assignment: CDR1 SGHVS and CDR2 FQNEAQ. The CDR3 loop is CASRGETGGKNTEAFF. CDR3 in DNA: TGTGCCAGCAGGGGAGAAACAGGGGGAAAGAACACTGAAGCTTTCTTT. The full variable domain, in which reference TRBV7-8 and TRBJ1-1 provide the parts outside the CDR3, is GAGVSQSPRYKVAKRGQDVALRCDPISGHVSLFWYQQALGQGPEFLTYFQNEAQLDKSGLPSDRFFAERPEGSVSTLKIQRTQQEDSAVYLCASRGETGGKNTEAFFGQGTRLTVV.

The chain joins TRBV30 to TRBJ2-1; D is unclear. This CDR3 spans 13 amino acids. Germline-derived CDR1 and CDR2 are GTSNPN and SVGIG (reference sequence). Trimming shortened V by 3 bases and J by 2 bases, and 8 bases separated the two germline ends. CDR3 sequence (DNA): TGTGCCTGGAGCGGTGGGCCCTACAATGAGCAGTTCTTC. Translating it yields CAWSGGPYNEQFF.

The chain joins TRBV10-1 to TRBJ2-3; 10 bases align to TRBD2. Losses at the gene ends were 3 bases for V and 4 bases for J; bases not matched to a gene: 10. The CDR3 extends over 17 amino acids. Germline V gene lookup returns CDR1 WNHNN and CDR2 SYGVQD (reference sequence). CDR3: CASSEGATSGVPDTQYF. The CDR3 DNA sequence: TGCGCCAGCAGTGAAGGGGCTACTAGCGGGGTCCCAGATACGCAGTATTTT.

The V and J genes are TRBV7-3 and TRBJ1-1; D remains unclear. Germline V gene lookup returns CDR1 SGHTA and CDR2 FQGTGA. The CDR3 consists of 15 residues. The germline V and J ends were trimmed by 1 base and 4 bases, with 13 bases remaining between them. CDR3 sequence: CASSLRAQPATEAFF. The CDR3 nucleotides are TGTGCCAGCAGCTTAAGAGCGCAACCGGCCACTGAAGCTTTCTTT.

V usage is TRBV5-1 and J usage is TRBJ2-2; 11 bases match TRBD2. This CDR3 is built from 15 residues. Germline V gene sequence: CDR1 SGHRS, CDR2 YFSETQ. The ends lost 2 bases at V and 5 bases at J; junction bases unmatched: 2. The CDR3, as DNA: TGCGCCAGCAGCTTCCTAGCGGGAGGTACCGGGGAGCTGTTTTTT. Encoded protein: CASSFLAGGTGELFF.

This clone showed up just a few times. The chain is built from TRBV6-4 and TRBJ2-6; 7 bases line up with TRBD1. This CDR3 spans 15 amino acids. V lost 6 bases and J lost 2; bases outside the gene matches: 4. Germline V CDR1 and CDR2: MRHNA, SNTAGT. CDR3 coding DNA: TGTGCCAGCAGACCGACAGGGACTGGGGCCAACGTCCTGACTTTC. Amino acid sequence: CASRPTGTGANVLTF.

V and J are TRBV29-1 and TRBJ1-1; TRBD1 is a possible D gene (6 bases). Germline V gives CDR1 SQVTM, CDR2 ANQGSEA. This CDR3 comprises 13 residues. V lost 4 bases and J 5 bases, leaving 14 bases between the germline ends. In nucleotides, the CDR3 is TGCAGCGTTGCCGGGACCCAGGGGACTGAAGCTTTCTTT. It specifies CSVAGTQGTEAFF.

The chain has TRBV10-3 and TRBJ2-3; no firm D call. Germline loops: CDR1 ENHRY, CDR2 SYGVKD. The V end was cut by 4 bases, the J end by 4 bases, with 6 bases between. The CDR3 loop spans 12 amino acids. The CDR3 is CAISVFSDTQYF. The CDR3 bases are TGTGCCATCAGTGTATTCTCAGATACGCAGTATTTT.

The genes are TRBV19 and TRBJ2-7; D call uncertain. From germline, CDR1 is LNHDA and CDR2 SQIVND (reference sequence). Trimming removed 2 bases at V and 3 bases at J, with 11 bases between. The CDR3 contains 14 residues. CDR3 sequence (DNA): TGTGCCAGTAGTATATATGGCGGAAACTACGAGCAGTACTTC. Its translation: CASSIYGGNYEQYF.

The genes are TRBV14 and TRBJ2-3; D might be TRBD2 (6 bases). Trimming took off 4 bases at V and 8 bases at J, with 16 bases between the two ends. Germline CDR1 is SGHDN and CDR2 is FVKESK. The CDR3 totals 14 residues. CDR3 sequence reads: CASSPSLVEGTQYF. The CDR3 nucleotides are TGTGCCAGCAGCCCGAGTCTAGTGGAGGGTACGCAGTATTTT. Full variable domain (outside the CDR3, taken from reference TRBV14 and TRBJ2-3): EAGVTQFPSHSVIEKGQTVTLRCDPISGHDNLYWYRRVMGKEIKFLLHFVKESKQDESGMPNNRFLAERTGGTYSTLKVQPAELEDSGVYFCASSPSLVEGTQYFGPGTRLTVL.

The V and J genes are TRBV10-3 and TRBJ1-3, with TRBD1 as a possible D gene (5 bases). The CDR3 length is 12 residues. Looked up from germline, CDR1 is ENHRY and CDR2 is SYGVKD. Trimming stripped 6 bases from V and 8 bases from J, with 11 bases between. The CDR3 DNA sequence: TGTGCCATCAGGGAGGTAGGGGACACCATATATTTT. This translates into CAIREVGDTIYF.